This T cell receptor (beta chain) came from a study of T cell changes during pregnancy in multiple sclerosis. Some clones are missing from TCRdb's copy, which holds only in-frame ones; the method was immunoSEQ multiplex PCR. The sample contains roughly 57,000 clones, 92% of which appear only once. Germline CDR1 and CDR2: MNHNS and SASEGT. V lost 4 bases, J lost 3 bases, and 4 bases stayed unmatched. There are 14 residues in the CDR3. J is TRBJ2-5 and V is TRBV6-1; 8 nucleotides line up with TRBD2. The material sequenced was CD4+ T cells from peripheral blood mononuclear cells, taken after pregnancy. This TCR was sampled from a female donor with multiple sclerosis, enrolled in a pregnancy study. The CDR3 is CASSGGGPEETQYF. The CDR3 bases are TGTGCCAGCAGTGGCGGGGGGCCCGAAGAGACCCAGTACTTC.